A single sample is the source of the 31 T cell receptor beta chains below, sequenced in a study of STAT3 mutations in large granular lymphocyte leukemia. For these TCRs, the target antigens are not known. The method was immunoSEQ multiplex PCR; TCRdb's version includes in-frame clones alone and lacks a portion of them. Seen here are 6,000 or so clones, about 34% observed once, and the top ten hold about 17%. The study's findings and limits: Every T-cell large granular lymphocyte leukemia patient had at least one immunodominant TCR beta clonotype.

Sequenced sample: peripheral blood mononuclear cells. The receptors derive from a woman between 40 and 50 years old with T-cell large granular lymphocyte leukemia. Some clones in this sample may be carry-over from other donors' samples.

The V and J genes are TRBV25-1 and TRBJ1-1; perhaps TRBD1 as D (6 bases). V was clipped by 8 bases and J by 5 bases, with 15 bases between them. Germline values: CDR1 MGHDK, CDR2 SYGVNS. CDR3 size: 13 residues. CDR3 residues: CASRQDRRTEAFF. The CDR3 nucleotides read TGTGCCAGCCGACAGGATCGGCGAACTGAAGCTTTCTTT. Combining the CDR3 with reference TRBV25-1 and TRBJ1-1 gives the whole variable domain EADIYQTPRYLVIGTGKKITLECSQTMGHDKMYWYQQDPGMELHLIHYSYGVNSTEKGDLSSESTVSRIRTEHFPLTLESARPSHTSQYLCASRQDRRTEAFFGQGTRLTVV.

The chain uses TRBV5-5 and TRBJ1-2; D is unclear. Trimming left V 2 bases short and J 0 bases short, with 5 bases between. CDR1 and CDR2 from the germline V gene are SGHKS and YYEKEE (reference sequence). The CDR3 runs 13 residues. CDR3 sequence (DNA): TGTGCCAGCAGCTTTCACACTAACTATGGCTACACCTTC. Amino acids: CASSFHTNYGYTF.

The gene calls are TRBV9 and TRBJ1-3, with a possible D match to TRBD1 (6 bases). CDR1 SGDLS and CDR2 YYNGEE come from the germline V gene. The CDR3 is made up of 17 amino acids. Trimming left V 2 bases short and J 1 base short, with 16 bases between. The CDR3: CASSVEPQGRSGNTIYF. The CDR3 DNA sequence: TGTGCCAGCAGCGTGGAACCACAGGGTAGATCTGGAAACACCATATATTTT.

This clone showed up just once. The chain employs TRBV7-2 and TRBJ1-2; D remains ambiguous. V gave up 4 bases and J gave up 5 bases, with 17 bases separating them. The CDR3 loop spans 15 amino acids. Germline values: CDR1 SGHTA, CDR2 FQGNSA. The chain's CDR3 is CASSSYTTSGYGYTF. Here the CDR3 DNA reads TGTGCCAGCAGCTCTTACACCACGAGTGGATATGGCTACACCTTC.

This clone has just a few counts. CDR3 residues: CASSLSGVTDTQYF. CDR3 sequence (DNA): TGCGCCAGCAGCTTGAGCGGAGTCACAGATACGCAGTATTTT. This chain uses TRBV5-1 with TRBJ2-3; D is perhaps TRBD2 (5 bases). The CDR3 runs to 14 residues. V lost 1 base and J 2 bases, leaving 8 bases between the germline ends. Germline values: CDR1 SGHRS, CDR2 YFSETQ.

This clone was seen a few times. The chain links TRBV7-9 to TRBJ2-5; TRBD1 matches at 11 bases. Germline V gene data show CDR1 as SEHNR and CDR2 as FQNEAQ (reference sequence). CDR3 length: 16 residues. With 1 base clipped from V and 4 bases from J, the junction kept 5 bases outside the gene matches. CDR3 DNA: TGTGCCAGCAGCTTAGGGGACAGGGGGTTGCGAGAGACCCAGTACTTC. Encoded protein: CASSLGDRGLRETQYF.

This clone was observed a handful of times. The chain uses TRBV5-1 and TRBJ1-1; no firm D call. The V gene's germline CDR1 is SGHRS and CDR2 YFSETQ. CDR3 length: 14 residues. V was pared by 0 bases and J by 1 base, with 7 bases between. Here the CDR3 DNA reads TGCGCCAGCAGCTTGGCCCCGGCGAACACTGAAGCTTTCTTT. Amino acid sequence: CASSLAPANTEAFF.

This clone turned up a few times. The CDR3 here is CASSPQGRLYEQYF. The DNA of the CDR3 is TGTGCCAGCAGCCCCCAAGGCCGTCTCTACGAGCAGTACTTC. V and J are TRBV9 and TRBJ2-7; no clear D gene. This CDR3 contains 14 residues. The V and J ends lost 4 bases and 3 bases respectively, with 14 bases between them. Germline lookup yields CDR1 SGDLS and CDR2 YYNGEE.

This clone occurred a few times. The CDR3 sequence: CASSWDLREKLFF. The CDR3 DNA sequence: TGTGCCAGCAGCTGGGACTTACGGGAAAAACTGTTTTTT. The chain has TRBV11-1 and TRBJ1-4, with D tentatively TRBD1 (5 bases). Germline V gene data show CDR1 as SGHAT and CDR2 as FQDESV (reference sequence). This CDR3 contains 13 residues. V was trimmed by 4 bases and J by 8 bases, leaving 11 bases between them.

The chain recombines TRBV27 with TRBJ1-5; D might be TRBD1 (6 bases). Per the germline V gene, CDR1 is MNHEY and CDR2 is SMNVEV (reference sequence). CDR3 length: 15 residues. V lost 5 bases and J 0 bases, leaving 11 bases between the germline ends. The CDR3 sequence: CASSPNRDSNQPQHF. The DNA of the CDR3 is TGTGCCAGCAGTCCCAACAGGGATAGCAATCAGCCCCAGCATTTT.

This clone has only a few counts. The chain combines TRBV18 with TRBJ1-5; D remains unclear. The germline gives CDR1 KGHSH, CDR2 LQKENI. Trimming shortened V by 8 bases and J by 7 bases, and 24 bases separated the two germline ends. The CDR3 consists of 16 residues. CDR3 nucleotide sequence: TGTGCCAGCCCCCCGTGCTTTAGGGCTTTCATGCAGCCCCAGCATTTT. Protein product: CASPPCFRAFMQPQHF.

V is TRBV29-1 and J is TRBJ2-7, with D perhaps TRBD1 (6 bases). V shed 5 bases and J shed 6 bases, with 17 bases lying between them. This CDR3 is built from 13 residues. The germline gives CDR1 SQVTM, CDR2 ANQGSEA. CDR3: CSVWGTGKSEQYF. The DNA of the CDR3 is TGCAGCGTTTGGGGAACAGGGAAGAGCGAGCAGTACTTC.

The chain recombines TRBV6-5 with TRBJ2-3, with 8 bases identical to TRBD1. Germline CDR1 is MNHEY and CDR2 is SVGAGI. The CDR3 is made up of 16 amino acids. After removal of 1 base from V and 5 bases from J, the junction contained 8 bases not matched to a gene. CDR3: CASSYLTGQGRDTQYF. The CDR3, as DNA: TGTGCCAGCAGTTACTTAACAGGACAGGGCAGAGATACGCAGTATTTT.

V is TRBV6-6 and J is TRBJ2-7; D call uncertain. V lost 4 bases, J lost 4 bases, and 5 bases lay in between. The CDR3 covers 11 residues. The V gene's germline CDR1 is MNHNY and CDR2 SVGAGI (reference sequence). The CDR3 protein is CASSSRYEQYF. The CDR3 DNA reads TGTGCCAGCAGTTCGCGGTACGAGCAGTACTTC.

This clone was picked up a small number of times. This rearrangement joins TRBV27 to TRBJ1-2, with TRBD1 as a possible D gene (5 bases). Trimming shortened V by 8 bases and J by 5 bases, and 12 bases separated the two germline ends. CDR3 length: 12 amino acids. Germline V gives CDR1 MNHEY, CDR2 SMNVEV (reference sequence). The CDR3 sequence: CASFGGGYGYTF. DNA for the CDR3: TGTGCCAGCTTTGGGGGAGGTTATGGCTACACCTTC.

This clone was counted only a few times. This rearrangement joins TRBV28 to TRBJ2-7, with D hard to call. The CDR3 is made up of 14 amino acids. The ends were cut back, 7 bases at V and 4 bases at J, with 17 bases in the middle. CDR1 MDHEN and CDR2 SYDVKM come from the germline V gene. The CDR3 nucleotides read TGTGCCAGCACCCAGGCGGAGAATTGGTACGAGCAGTACTTC. It specifies CASTQAENWYEQYF.

The V and J genes are TRBV5-1 and TRBJ1-4; D not resolved. Looked up from germline, CDR1 is SGHRS and CDR2 is YFSETQ. The germline V and J ends were trimmed by 0 bases and 7 bases, with 10 bases remaining between them. CDR3 length: 14 residues. CDR3 sequence reads: CASSLGSSGEKLFF. DNA of the CDR3: TGCGCCAGCAGCTTGGGAAGCAGCGGTGAAAAACTGTTTTTT.

V and J are TRBV4-1 and TRBJ2-1; D possibly uses TRBD1 or TRBD2 (5 bases each). The CDR3 length is 13 residues. Germline V lookup: CDR1 MGHRA, CDR2 YSYEKL. V lost 3 bases to trimming and J lost 7 bases, with 10 bases between them. The CDR3 DNA follows: TGCGCCAGCAGCCAGGGGGATGGGAATGAGCAGTTCTTC. It codes for CASSQGDGNEQFF.

CDR3 in DNA: TGCAGCGTTGTCCAGGGGAACACTGAAGCTTTCTTT. Translated: CSVVQGNTEAFF. This chain links TRBV29-1 with TRBJ1-1; a weak D match, TRBD1 (5 bases). Germline V gene sequence: CDR1 SQVTM, CDR2 ANQGSEA. The CDR3 is 12 amino acids. The ends were cut back, 4 bases at V and 1 base at J, with 7 bases in the middle.

The gene calls are TRBV30 and TRBJ1-5; no definite D call. The CDR3 contains 12 residues. Germline CDR1 is GTSNPN and CDR2 is SVGIG (reference sequence). Trimming stripped 5 bases from V and 3 bases from J, with 8 bases between. CDR3 nucleotides: TGTGCCTGGGGCCACCACAATCAGCCCCAGCATTTT. Translated: CAWGHHNQPQHF. Based on the CDR3 plus reference TRBV30 and TRBJ1-5, the full variable domain is SQTIHQWPATLVQPVGSPLSLECTVEGTSNPNLYWYRQAAGRGLQLLFYSVGIGQISSEVPQNLSASRPQDRQFILSSKKLLLSDSGFYLCAWGHHNQPQHFGDGTRLSIL.

The genes are TRBV30 and TRBJ2-6; D is ambiguous. The CDR3 is made up of 11 amino acids. Germline lookup yields CDR1 GTSNPN and CDR2 SVGIG (reference sequence). Trimming took 5 bases from V and 7 from J, leaving 6 bases between them. CDR3 loop: CAWALANVLTF. As DNA, the CDR3 is TGTGCCTGGGCCCTAGCCAACGTCCTGACTTTC.

This clone occurred a few times. The chain combines TRBV5-4 with TRBJ1-1, with D hard to call. The V end lost 0 bases, the J end lost 1 base, and 7 bases lay between the germline ends. The CDR3 covers 14 residues. Germline V gene data show CDR1 as SGHNT and CDR2 as YYREEE (reference sequence). The CDR3 here is CASSLDPGNTEAFF. CDR3 nucleotides: TGTGCCAGCAGCTTGGATCCGGGGAACACTGAAGCTTTCTTT.

The rearrangement joins TRBV28 to TRBJ2-1, with 8 bases that match TRBD2. Trimming took 5 bases from V and 9 from J; bases not matched to a gene: 15. Germline CDR1 is MDHEN and CDR2 is SYDVKM. This CDR3 has 16 amino acids. CDR3 in DNA: TGTGCCAGCAGTCCACGCCTGCGAGCGGGAGCCGCTGAGCAGTTCTTC. Its translation: CASSPRLRAGAAEQFF.

This chain links TRBV7-2 with TRBJ1-1, with 10 bases identical to TRBD1. The CDR3 length is 13 residues. Losses at the gene ends were 3 bases for V and 5 bases for J; bases not matched to a gene: 0. CDR1 is SGHTA, CDR2 FQGNSA, per germline. In nucleotides, the CDR3 is TGTGCCAGCAGCTTGGACAGGGGGACTGAAGCTTTCTTT. It codes for CASSLDRGTEAFF.

This clone was observed once. The chain carries TRBV13 and TRBJ2-5, with 9 bases matching TRBD2. Germline V CDR1 and CDR2: PRHDT, FYEKMQ (reference sequence). The CDR3 covers 15 residues. V lost 4 bases and J lost 9; bases outside the gene matches: 12. CDR3 sequence (DNA): TGTGCCAGCAGCTCCTCAGCGGGGGGTCCAAGGTCCCAGTACTTC. Its protein is CASSSSAGGPRSQYF. The full variable domain, with the rest looked up from reference TRBV13 and TRBJ2-5, is AAGVIQSPRHLIKEKRETATLKCYPIPRHDTVYWYQQGPGQDPQFLISFYEKMQSDKGSIPDRFSAQQFSDYHSELNMSSLELGDSALYFCASSSSAGGPRSQYFGPGTRLLVL.

This chain joins TRBV6-1 and TRBJ2-5; D not resolved. Germline V gene data show CDR1 as MNHNS and CDR2 as SASEGT. The CDR3 runs to 12 residues. V dropped 8 bases and J dropped 2 bases, with 9 bases sitting between them. This CDR3 is CASRPDQETQYF. The CDR3 nucleotides are TGTGCCAGCCGTCCGGATCAAGAGACCCAGTACTTC.

The chain joins TRBV5-1 to TRBJ1-4; weak D call: TRBD1 (5 bases). Trimming took 4 bases from V and 5 from J, leaving 15 bases between them. Germline V gene lookup returns CDR1 SGHRS and CDR2 YFSETQ. This CDR3 comprises 15 residues. CDR3 sequence: CASSAPGQKNEKLFF. The CDR3 nucleotides read TGCGCCAGCAGCGCCCCGGGGCAGAAGAATGAAAAACTGTTTTTT. Based on the CDR3 plus reference TRBV5-1 and TRBJ1-4, the full variable domain is KAGVTQTPRYLIKTRGQQVTLSCSPISGHRSVSWYQQTPGQGLQFLFEYFSETQRNKGNFPGRFSGRQFSNSRSEMNVSTLELGDSALYLCASSAPGQKNEKLFFGSGTQLSVL.

This chain uses TRBV9 with TRBJ1-4; 8 bases fit TRBD1. Per germline, CDR1 SGDLS and CDR2 YYNGEE. The V gene end was trimmed by 3 bases and the J gene end by 7 bases; junction bases not matched to a gene: 11. This CDR3 comprises 16 residues. The CDR3 spells CASSALGQGGSEKLFF. Here the CDR3 DNA reads TGTGCCAGCAGCGCTCTAGGACAGGGAGGTTCTGAAAAACTGTTTTTT.

The sample holds a few counts of this clone. The J gene is TRBJ1-1, the V gene TRBV30; no reliable D call. V was trimmed by 5 bases and J by 5 bases, leaving 9 bases between them. CDR3 length: 11 amino acids. The germline CDR1 and CDR2 sequences are GTSNPN and SVGIG (reference sequence). The CDR3 coding sequence is TGTGCCTGGGCGAGCGGGACTGAAGCTTTCTTT. Translation gives CAWASGTEAFF. Full variable domain (outside the CDR3, taken from reference TRBV30 and TRBJ1-1): SQTIHQWPATLVQPVGSPLSLECTVEGTSNPNLYWYRQAAGRGLQLLFYSVGIGQISSEVPQNLSASRPQDRQFILSSKKLLLSDSGFYLCAWASGTEAFFGQGTRLTVV.

This rearrangement joins TRBV29-1 to TRBJ2-3; 7 bases are a match to TRBD2. Germline values: CDR1 SQVTM, CDR2 ANQGSEA. CDR3 length: 17 residues. Germline trimming cut 3 bases from V and 6 bases from J; bases unmatched to any gene: 18. The CDR3: CSVEISWAAPGGDTQYF. The CDR3 region has the DNA TGCAGCGTTGAGATCTCTTGGGCGGCTCCCGGGGGGGATACGCAGTATTTT.

This clone was seen a few times. The chain combines TRBV30 with TRBJ2-5, with D tentatively TRBD1 (6 bases). CDR1 and CDR2 (germline): GTSNPN, SVGIG (reference sequence). V was clipped by 5 bases and J by 1 base, with 11 bases between them. The CDR3 covers 13 residues. CDR3 amino acids: CAWGDTLQETQYF. CDR3 coding DNA: TGTGCCTGGGGGGACACCCTCCAAGAGACCCAGTACTTC.